This section outlines one T cell receptor (beta chain) sequence together with its context. The record originates from a study of blood T cell repertoires in COVID-19. The wider study: Samples representing acute and convalescent COVID-19 were sourced from the United States, Italy and Spain. T cells, B-cell-depleted T cells, or PBMCs supplied cDNA or gDNA.

Germline CDR1 is SGHAT and CDR2 is FQDESV (reference sequence). V was cut by 1 base and J by 3 bases, with 9 bases left in between. This CDR3 has 14 amino acids. Authors' processing steps: Quantification of nucleated cells was approximated via reference gene primer amplification. Measured with immunoSEQ multiplex PCR; TCRdb has only the in-frame clones, and not every one. V and J calls and clone size are those listed in that table; D and trimming were worked out from the DNA. The table has about 250,000 clones, about 86% seen once. This clonotype was obtained from a man older than 75 with acute or convalescent COVID-19. The J gene is TRBJ1-1, the V gene TRBV11-1; D unresolved. What was sequenced was peripheral blood. The CDR3 DNA reads as TGTGCCAGCAGCTTAGTTCAGTCCTACACTGAAGCTTTCTTT. It translates to CASSLVQSYTEAFF.